This entry concerns a single TCR beta chain. Antigen: not known. The sample comes from a study of radiation and T cells in renal cell carcinoma. Study results and caveats: Sampling covered only around 0.91 g of each tumor. In nephrectomy-only tumors, top 100 clonotypes averaged approximately 40%, versus around 54% irradiated. Irradiated tumors held more dominant CDR3 motifs than control tumors.

Sequencing was performed with immunoSEQ multiplex PCR; in TCRdb, only in-frame clones are kept and a portion is missing. The sample holds under 11,000 clones; more than 50% are singletons and the top ten take around 9.7%. Indicated treatment: treatment-naive control, cytoreductive nephrectomy. Treatment-naive patients without radiation supplied the control tumors at nephrectomy. The CDR3 has 15 residues. V shed 5 bases, J shed 7 bases, and the junction held 10 bases outside the gene matches. Germline V CDR1 and CDR2: SGHRS, YFSETQ. The chain links TRBV5-1 to TRBJ1-4; 8 positions agree with TRBD1. The source material was tumor tissue, sampled from a patient whose treatment was nephrectomy without radiotherapy. The clonotype comes from a man aged 40-49 years with renal cell carcinoma. CDR3 nucleotide sequence: TGCGCCAGCAGGCCCATTGGACAGGGAAGTGAAAAACTGTTTTTT. It translates to CASRPIGQGSEKLFF.